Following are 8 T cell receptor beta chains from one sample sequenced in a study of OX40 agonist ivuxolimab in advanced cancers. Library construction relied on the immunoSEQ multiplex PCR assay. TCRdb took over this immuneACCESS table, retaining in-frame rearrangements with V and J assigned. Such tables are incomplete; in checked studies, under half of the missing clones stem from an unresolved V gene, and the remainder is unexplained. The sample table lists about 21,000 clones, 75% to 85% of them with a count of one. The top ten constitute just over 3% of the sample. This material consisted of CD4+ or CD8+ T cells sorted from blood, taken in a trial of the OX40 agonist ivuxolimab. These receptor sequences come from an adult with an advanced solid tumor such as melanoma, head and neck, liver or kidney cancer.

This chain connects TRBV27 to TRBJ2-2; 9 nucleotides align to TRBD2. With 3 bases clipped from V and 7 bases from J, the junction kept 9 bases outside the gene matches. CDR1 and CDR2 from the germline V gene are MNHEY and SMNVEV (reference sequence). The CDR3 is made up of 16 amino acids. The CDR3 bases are TGTGCCAGCAGTTTTACCCGGCGGGGGGGCAGCGGGGAGCTGTTTTTT. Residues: CASSFTRRGGSGELFF.

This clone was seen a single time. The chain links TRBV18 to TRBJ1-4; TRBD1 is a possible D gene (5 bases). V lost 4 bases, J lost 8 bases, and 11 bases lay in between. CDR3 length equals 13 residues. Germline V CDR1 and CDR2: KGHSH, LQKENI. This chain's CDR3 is CASSLETVEKLFF. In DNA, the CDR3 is TGTGCCAGCTCACTCGAGACAGTCGAAAAACTGTTTTTT.

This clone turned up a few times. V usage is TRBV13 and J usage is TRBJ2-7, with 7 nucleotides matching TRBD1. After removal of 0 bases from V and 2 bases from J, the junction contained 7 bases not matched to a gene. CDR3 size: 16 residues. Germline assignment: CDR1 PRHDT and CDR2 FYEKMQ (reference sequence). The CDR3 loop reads CASSLGTGQTTYEQYF. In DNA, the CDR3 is TGTGCCAGCAGCTTAGGGACGGGACAGACTACCTACGAGCAGTACTTC.

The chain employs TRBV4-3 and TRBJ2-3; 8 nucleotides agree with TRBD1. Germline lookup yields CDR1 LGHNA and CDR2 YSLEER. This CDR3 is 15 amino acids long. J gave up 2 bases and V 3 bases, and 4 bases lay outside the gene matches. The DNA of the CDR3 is TGCGCCAGCAGCCAGCAGGGACAGGACACAGATACGCAGTATTTT. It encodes CASSQQGQDTDTQYF.

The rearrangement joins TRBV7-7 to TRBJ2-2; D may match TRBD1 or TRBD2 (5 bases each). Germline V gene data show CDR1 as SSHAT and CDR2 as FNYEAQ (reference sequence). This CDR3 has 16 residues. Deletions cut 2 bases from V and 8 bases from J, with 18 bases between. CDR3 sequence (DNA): TGTGCCAGCAGCTTAATAGGGACGGGGTTTTCTGGGGAGCTGTTTTTT. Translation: CASSLIGTGFSGELFF.

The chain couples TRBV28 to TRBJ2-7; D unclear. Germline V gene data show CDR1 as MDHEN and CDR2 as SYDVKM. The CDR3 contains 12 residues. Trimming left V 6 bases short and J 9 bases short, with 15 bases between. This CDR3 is CASSYVSAMQYF. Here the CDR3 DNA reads TGTGCCAGCAGCTATGTTAGTGCCATGCAGTACTTC. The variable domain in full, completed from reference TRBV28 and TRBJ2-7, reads DVKVTQSSRYLVKRTGEKVFLECVQDMDHENMFWYRQDPGLGLRLIYFSYDVKMKEKGDIPEGYSVSREKKERFSLILESASTNQTSMYLCASSYVSAMQYFGPGTRLTVT.

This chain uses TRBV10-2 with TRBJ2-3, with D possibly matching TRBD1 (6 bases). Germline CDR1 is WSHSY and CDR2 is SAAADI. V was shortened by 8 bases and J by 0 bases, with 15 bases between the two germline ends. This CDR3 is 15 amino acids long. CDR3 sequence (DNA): TGCGCCAGCGGCCATGGGACACTTAGCACAGATACGCAGTATTTT. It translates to CASGHGTLSTDTQYF.

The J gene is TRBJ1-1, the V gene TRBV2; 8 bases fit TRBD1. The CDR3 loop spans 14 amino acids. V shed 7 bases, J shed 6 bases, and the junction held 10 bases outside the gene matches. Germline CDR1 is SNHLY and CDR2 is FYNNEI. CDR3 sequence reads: CASTRQGLAAEAFF. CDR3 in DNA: TGTGCCAGCACTCGACAGGGGTTGGCCGCTGAAGCTTTCTTT.